The 16 T cell receptor beta chains below come from one sample, sequenced in a study of blood T cell repertoires in COVID-19. Profiled with immunoSEQ multiplex PCR; TCRdb holds only in-frame clones, not every one. The repertoire holds 150,000 to 200,000 clones, with around 85% as singletons. Sequencing used peripheral blood. Every receptor here comes from a man over 45 with active or convalescent COVID-19.

The rearrangement joins TRBV7-2 to TRBJ1-5; D unclear. Trimming removed 2 bases at V and 0 bases at J, with 8 bases between. The germline gives CDR1 SGHTA, CDR2 FQGNSA. CDR3 length equals 15 residues. The CDR3 coding sequence is TGTGCCAGCAGCTTAATGTTCGTTAGCAATCAGCCCCAGCATTTT. It yields the protein CASSLMFVSNQPQHF.

V usage is TRBV5-1 and J usage is TRBJ2-5, with D tentatively TRBD1 (8 bases). V lost 2 bases to trimming and J lost 4 bases, with 15 bases between them. The germline CDR1 and CDR2 sequences are SGHRS and YFSETQ. This CDR3 is built from 15 residues. The CDR3 region is CASSFRQGRGETQYF. The CDR3 coding sequence is TGCGCCAGCAGCTTCAGACAGGGGAGGGGAGAGACCCAGTACTTC.

The rearrangement uses TRBV11-2 and TRBJ2-4, with 8 positions matching TRBD1. After removal of 2 bases from V and 4 bases from J, the junction contained 4 bases not matched to a gene. The CDR3 has 15 amino acids. CDR1 and CDR2 from the germline V gene are SGHAT and FQNNGV. The CDR3 region is CASSLSGTGKNIQYF. For the CDR3, the DNA is TGTGCCAGCAGCTTATCTGGGACAGGAAAAAACATTCAGTACTTC.

The rearrangement joins TRBV30 to TRBJ2-7, with D tentatively TRBD2 (6 bases). Germline values: CDR1 GTSNPN, CDR2 SVGIG (reference sequence). V was clipped by 4 bases and J by 1 base, with 14 bases between them. The CDR3 has 14 amino acids. This CDR3 reads CAWTWGVGSYEQYF. CDR3 sequence (DNA): TGTGCCTGGACGTGGGGGGTAGGTTCCTACGAGCAGTACTTC.

This rearrangement joins TRBV20-1 to TRBJ2-7; D is perhaps TRBD2 (6 bases). The CDR3 covers 13 residues. Germline V CDR1 and CDR2: DFQATT, SNEGSKA (reference sequence). V lost 3 bases and J lost 0, with 9 bases in between. The CDR3 loop is CSASPSASYEQYF. Here the CDR3 DNA reads TGCAGTGCTAGTCCTAGCGCCTCCTACGAGCAGTACTTC.

The chain uses TRBV3-1 (or the pseudogene TRBV3-2) and TRBJ1-4, with 9 bases fitting TRBD1. V trimming: 2 bases; J trimming: 2 bases; junction bases outside the gene matches: 12. CDR1 is LGHDT, CDR2 YNNKEL, per germline (reference sequence). This CDR3 has 19 amino acids. The CDR3 sequence: CASSQLTGGSGWTNEKLFF. For the CDR3, the DNA is TGTGCCAGCAGCCAACTGACAGGGGGAAGTGGGTGGACTAATGAAAAACTGTTTTTT.

The chain has TRBV12-3 or TRBV12-4 and TRBJ2-7; a weak D match, TRBD1 (5 bases). This CDR3 is built from 11 residues. The V end was cut by 6 bases, the J end by 4 bases, with 7 bases between. Written as DNA, the CDR3 is TGTGCCAGCAGCAAGGGGTACGAGCAGTACTTC. It is translated as CASSKGYEQYF.

The genes are TRBV4-2 and TRBJ1-1; TRBD1 aligns across 7 bases. The V gene's germline CDR1 is LGHNA and CDR2 YNFKEQ. The CDR3 runs to 17 residues. With 4 bases clipped from V and 4 bases from J, the junction kept 15 bases outside the gene matches. CDR3 region: CASSPSPGQPLGTEAFF. The DNA of the CDR3 is TGTGCCAGCAGCCCGAGCCCGGGACAGCCATTGGGCACTGAAGCTTTCTTT.

This clone appeared a single time. The chain has TRBV4-1 and TRBJ2-3; TRBD2 matches 10 bases. The CDR3 has 17 residues. J gave up 2 bases and V 1 base, and 6 bases lay outside the gene matches. Germline assignment: CDR1 MGHRA and CDR2 YSYEKL. In nucleotides, the CDR3 is TGCGCCAGCAGCCAAGTTCCTAGCGGGAGCCCCACAGATACGCAGTATTTT. Translated, it gives CASSQVPSGSPTDTQYF.

In the case of this clone: Other nucleotide sequences in the sample specify the same CDR3. This chain uses TRBV7-3 with TRBJ1-2; TRBD1 might be the D (5 bases). This CDR3 has 14 amino acids. Germline V gene lookup returns CDR1 SGHTA and CDR2 FQGTGA. Trimming shortened V by 2 bases and J by 6 bases, and 13 bases separated the two germline ends. CDR3 in DNA: TGTGCCAGCAGCTTATCCCAGGGTGGGGATGGCTACACCTTC. Encoded protein: CASSLSQGGDGYTF.

The CDR3 DNA is TGTGCCAGCAGCTTGTCGGGGGGGGCCCGCACAGATACGCAGTATTTT. It yields the protein CASSLSGGARTDTQYF. The chain uses TRBV5-6 and TRBJ2-3; TRBD2 matches 8 bases. After removal of 1 base from V and 1 base from J, the junction contained 5 bases not matched to a gene. CDR1 and CDR2 from the germline V gene are SGHDT and YYEEEE. The CDR3 loop spans 16 amino acids.

V gene TRBV19 combines with J gene TRBJ2-3; 13 nucleotides align to TRBD2. The trim removed 7 bases at V and 5 bases at J, leaving 15 bases unmatched. CDR3 size: 18 residues. Germline CDR1 LNHDA, CDR2 SQIVND (reference sequence). CDR3 amino acids: CASTGLLGLAGVEDTQYF. CDR3 nucleotide sequence: TGTGCCAGTACCGGACTACTCGGACTAGCGGGAGTCGAAGATACGCAGTATTTT.

The chain is built from TRBV24-1 and TRBJ2-7; TRBD2 matches at 10 bases. CDR1 and CDR2 (germline): KGHDR, SFDVKD. The CDR3 sequence is 15 residues long. Trimming removed 7 bases from V and 2 bases from J; junction bases left unmatched: 7. The CDR3 loop reads CATSDRTSGTYEQYF. DNA of the CDR3: TGTGCCACCAGCGACCGGACTAGCGGAACCTACGAGCAGTACTTC.

CDR3: CASSQDGGVGTEAFF. The CDR3 DNA sequence: TGCGCCAGCAGCCAAGATGGGGGGGTAGGCACTGAAGCTTTCTTT. The chain joins TRBV4-3 to TRBJ1-1; TRBD1 might be the D (5 bases). CDR1 and CDR2 from the germline V gene are LGHNA and YSLEER. Trimming stripped 0 bases from V and 4 bases from J, with 12 bases between. This CDR3 spans 15 amino acids.

The CDR3 loop reads CASSYLQGWADTQYF. The CDR3 nucleotides read TGTGCCAGCAGTTACCTCCAGGGTTGGGCAGATACGCAGTATTTT. The chain couples TRBV6-2 or TRBV6-3 to TRBJ2-3; possibly TRBD1 for D (5 bases). Germline CDR1 and CDR2: MNHEY and SVGEGT. The CDR3 consists of 15 residues. The V and J ends lost 2 bases and 4 bases respectively, with 13 bases between them.

This clone is a singleton in its sample. The J gene is TRBJ1-3, the V gene TRBV27; D unresolved. Per germline, CDR1 MNHEY and CDR2 SMNVEV (reference sequence). V lost 4 bases and J 4 bases, leaving 8 bases between the germline ends. The CDR3 sequence is 13 residues long. The CDR3 is CASSSEQGNTIYF. The CDR3 DNA is TGTGCCAGCAGTTCCGAACAGGGAAACACCATATATTTT.